These 3 T cell receptor beta chains were sequenced from one sample in a study of cytomegalovirus exposure and HLA in healthy donors. The PCR made use of 60 Vbeta and 13 Jbeta primers. TCRdb keeps only in-frame clones here, not all; method: immunoSEQ multiplex PCR. Its table records about 170,000 clones. Source material: PBMCs. The receptors here all came from a woman aged 18-29 years in good health and CMV-seropositive.

V is TRBV12-5 and J is TRBJ2-5; possible D gene TRBD2, 5 bases. CDR1 is LGHNT and CDR2 is FRNRAP in the germline V gene. This CDR3 region has 15 residues. Between the trimmed V and J ends, which lost 3 bases and 1 base, there was a span of 12 bases. The CDR3 is CASGFGPAGQETQYF. The CDR3 DNA sequence: TGTGCTAGTGGTTTCGGACCCGCGGGCCAAGAGACCCAGTACTTC.

V gene TRBV6-5 combines with J gene TRBJ2-5; a possible D gene is TRBD1 (6 bases). The J call may be incorrect, as the DNA end agrees better with TRBJ2-7. The CDR3 covers 15 residues. The germline V gene has CDR1 MNHEY and CDR2 SVGAGI. CDR3 nucleotide sequence: TGTGCCAGCAGTTACTCTTGGACAGAGGTGGGCGAGCAGTACTTC. Amino acids: CASSYSWTEVGEQYF.

The chain employs TRBV7-8 and TRBJ1-5; weak D call: TRBD1 (5 bases). Trimming took off 5 bases at V and 6 bases at J, with 14 bases between the two ends. This CDR3 comprises 14 residues. The germline V gene encodes CDR1 SGHVS and CDR2 FQNEAQ. CDR3 sequence: CASSQGNGLQPQHF. Written as DNA, the CDR3 is TGTGCCAGCAGCCAGGGAAATGGGCTTCAGCCCCAGCATTTT. Supplemented by reference TRBV7-8 and TRBJ1-5, the full variable domain reads GAGVSQSPRYKVAKRGQDVALRCDPISGHVSLFWYQQALGQGPEFLTYFQNEAQLDKSGLPSDRFFAERPEGSVSTLKIQRTQQEDSAVYLCASSQGNGLQPQHFGDGTRLSIL.